This T cell receptor beta chain comes out of a study of blood T cell repertoires in COVID-19. Study information: The United States, Italy and Spain provided the acute and convalescent COVID-19 samples.

Categorization into cohorts depended on clinical history that participants reported. Using immunoSEQ multiplex PCR, the repertoire was profiled, and TCRdb retains in-frame clones only, with some absent. This table holds under 350,000 clones, under 90% found once. The CDR3 consists of 13 residues. V lost 2 bases and J lost 5, with 6 bases in between. Germline V gene data show CDR1 as KGHSH and CDR2 as LQKENI. Sequenced: PBMCs or T cells enriched from blood (not recorded which). This rearrangement joins TRBV18 to TRBJ2-2; D remains unclear. The TCR comes from a middle-aged woman who had recovered from COVID-19. The CDR3 DNA is TGTGCCAGCTCACCAGGGCAGACCGGGGAGCTGTTTTTT. Protein: CASSPGQTGELFF.